These 27 T cell receptor beta chains were sequenced from one sample in a study of cytomegalovirus exposure and HLA in healthy donors. The PCR ran on 60 Vbeta and 13 Jbeta primers. TCRdb keeps only in-frame clones here, not all; method: immunoSEQ multiplex PCR. The data contain 200,000 to 250,000 clones, about four fifths of them singletons. The source material was PBMCs. The receptors originated from a woman in her 50s in good health and CMV-seropositive.

Details on this clone: This sample also contains other DNA sequences that code for the same CDR3. The rearrangement uses TRBV7-9 and TRBJ1-5; TRBD1 aligns across 8 bases. The CDR3 has 14 residues. Germline V gives CDR1 SEHNR, CDR2 FQNEAQ (reference sequence). The V segment lost 3 bases and the J segment 2 bases; nucleotides outside the gene matches: 0. The CDR3: CASSLTGGNQPQHF. Here the CDR3 DNA reads TGTGCCAGCAGCTTGACAGGGGGCAATCAGCCCCAGCATTTT.

The V call is TRBV4-2, the J call TRBJ1-2; tentative D call: TRBD1 (6 bases). The V and J ends lost 7 bases and 5 bases respectively, with 23 bases between them. This CDR3 comprises 16 residues. The germline V gene encodes CDR1 LGHNA and CDR2 YNFKEQ. This CDR3 is CASKREQGTFLYGYTF. The CDR3 DNA reads as TGTGCCAGCAAGAGGGAACAGGGCACCTTTCTATATGGCTACACCTTC.

This chain links TRBV7-8 with TRBJ1-1; 9 nucleotides match TRBD1. This CDR3 has 16 residues. V lost 6 bases and J lost 0; bases outside the gene matches: 8. Germline lookup yields CDR1 SGHVS and CDR2 FQNEAQ. The CDR3 region is CASSPGTGMMNTEAFF. Written as DNA, the CDR3 is TGTGCCAGCAGTCCCGGGACAGGGATGATGAACACTGAAGCTTTCTTT.

The V call is TRBV19, the J call TRBJ1-1; 8 positions agree with TRBD1. Trimming took 10 bases from V and 1 from J; bases not matched to a gene: 5. Germline-derived CDR1 and CDR2 are LNHDA and SQIVND (reference sequence). This CDR3 has 13 amino acids. CDR3 nucleotide sequence: TGTGCCACCTCCGGGACAGGGAACACTGAAGCTTTCTTT. Its protein is CATSGTGNTEAFF.

The chain is built from TRBV5-1 and TRBJ2-7; 12 bases fit TRBD2. V gave up 4 bases and J gave up 8 bases; unmatched junction bases: 10. The germline CDR1 and CDR2 sequences are SGHRS and YFSETQ. The CDR3 sequence is 15 residues long. CDR3 sequence (DNA): TGCGCCAGCAGCCAGCCAACTAGCGGGGGGTCACAGCAGTACTTC. Residues: CASSQPTSGGSQQYF.

The rearrangement links TRBV19 to TRBJ2-7, with TRBD2 matching 7 bases. The CDR3 spans 14 residues. Losses at the gene ends were 5 bases for V and 3 bases for J; bases not matched to a gene: 7. Germline loops: CDR1 LNHDA, CDR2 SQIVND (reference sequence). CDR3 region: CASSAGTTFYEQYF. DNA for the CDR3: TGTGCCAGTAGTGCCGGGACTACCTTCTACGAGCAGTACTTC.

V usage is TRBV7-9 and J usage is TRBJ2-1; weak D call: TRBD2 (5 bases). This CDR3 is built from 16 residues. V lost 1 base to trimming and J lost 6 bases, with 16 bases between them. The V gene's germline CDR1 is SEHNR and CDR2 FQNEAQ (reference sequence). The CDR3 DNA is TGTGCCAGCAGCTTAGGGTCAGGCCTAGCCCGCAATGAGCAGTTCTTC. Translated: CASSLGSGLARNEQFF.

The table lists this clone with a few counts. The rearrangement links TRBV10-3 to TRBJ1-1; D remains ambiguous. CDR3 length: 15 residues. Trimming cost V 0 bases and J 0 bases, with 8 bases left between them. Germline lookup yields CDR1 ENHRY and CDR2 SYGVKD. The CDR3 spells CAISESQDLNTEAFF. CDR3 nucleotide sequence: TGTGCCATCAGTGAGTCCCAGGACTTGAACACTGAAGCTTTCTTT.

V usage is TRBV7-8 and J usage is TRBJ1-5; a weak D match, TRBD1 (5 bases). V was shortened by 0 bases and J by 2 bases, with 11 bases between the two germline ends. Per germline, CDR1 SGHVS and CDR2 FQNEAQ. The CDR3 runs 16 residues. The CDR3 region is CASSLALGDGNQPQHF. The CDR3 nucleotides read TGTGCCAGCAGCTTAGCGCTAGGGGATGGCAATCAGCCCCAGCATTTT.

The rearrangement links TRBV29-1 to TRBJ2-5; the D gene is possibly TRBD1 (5 bases). Deletions cut 3 bases from V and 5 bases from J, with 10 bases between. The germline CDR1 and CDR2 sequences are SQVTM and ANQGSEA. The CDR3 runs 12 residues. In nucleotides, the CDR3 is TGCAGCGTTGAGGGGCAGACCGAGACCCAGTACTTC. Its translation: CSVEGQTETQYF.

The chain couples TRBV10-3 to TRBJ2-2; a weak D match, TRBD2 (5 bases). The germline V gene has CDR1 ENHRY and CDR2 SYGVKD. V was trimmed by 3 bases and J by 6 bases, leaving 11 bases between them. This CDR3 contains 14 residues. CDR3 region: CAISDGLSPGELFF. Written as DNA, the CDR3 is TGTGCCATCAGTGACGGACTTTCTCCCGGGGAGCTGTTTTTT.

To note about this clone: Compared with germline, one end of the junction differs, possibly owing to a read error. CDR3 amino acids: CASRLGPSTDTQYF. CDR3 coding DNA: TGCGCCAGCAGGTTGGGGCCTAGCACAGATACGCAGTATTTT. This chain uses TRBV5-1 with TRBJ2-3, with D possibly matching TRBD1 (5 bases). This CDR3 comprises 14 residues. The V gene's germline CDR1 is SGHRS and CDR2 YFSETQ.

The chain carries TRBV2 and TRBJ1-6; D is unclear. This CDR3 comprises 13 residues. Germline V gene sequence: CDR1 SNHLY, CDR2 FYNNEI. V was trimmed by 0 bases and J by 10 bases, leaving 7 bases between them. The CDR3 nucleotides are TGTGCCAGCAGTGAAGCGCGTAGATCACCCCTCCACTTT. Its translation is CASSEARRSPLHF.

This clone was seen a single time. The V call is TRBV4-1, the J call TRBJ1-5, with 7 nucleotides matching TRBD1. Trimming removed 4 bases from V and 6 bases from J; junction bases left unmatched: 3. The germline V gene encodes CDR1 MGHRA and CDR2 YSYEKL. The CDR3 contains 13 residues. The CDR3 region is CASSRQGSQPQHF. The CDR3 DNA follows: TGCGCCAGCAGCCGACAGGGCTCTCAGCCCCAGCATTTT.

Only a few counts were recorded for this clone. The V gene is TRBV11-3, the J gene TRBJ1-1; D is perhaps TRBD1 (6 bases). The V gene lost 6 bases and the J gene lost 4 bases, with 12 bases spanning the gap. CDR3 length equals 13 residues. CDR1 and CDR2 from the germline V gene are SGHNT and YENEEA. The CDR3 sequence is CASSRGGSTEAFF. CDR3 nucleotide sequence: TGTGCCAGCAGTCGTGGGGGCTCCACTGAAGCTTTCTTT.

Comments on this clone: A read error may produce the germline difference seen at one junction end. The chain has TRBV28 and TRBJ2-5, with D perhaps matching TRBD2 (5 bases). Per the germline V gene, CDR1 is MDHEN and CDR2 is SYDVKM. This CDR3 spans 15 amino acids. The CDR3 bases are TGTGCCAGCAGGCGGGCCCTCTGGTACCAAGAGATCCAGTACTTC. This sequence encodes CASRRALWYQEIQYF.

This clone came up once. The chain recombines TRBV5-1 with TRBJ2-1, with unresolved D. This CDR3 is 14 amino acids long. V was cut by 0 bases and J by 4 bases, with 8 bases left in between. Per germline, CDR1 SGHRS and CDR2 YFSETQ. CDR3 in amino acids: CASSLDRTYNEQFF. The DNA of the CDR3 is TGCGCCAGCAGCTTGGACAGAACGTACAATGAGCAGTTCTTC.

The chain couples TRBV2 to TRBJ1-2; D remains ambiguous. Germline V gene lookup returns CDR1 SNHLY and CDR2 FYNNEI. The CDR3 totals 17 residues. Trimming left V 2 bases short and J 3 bases short, with 19 bases between. The CDR3 sequence is CASSEMPLGMLDYGYTF. In nucleotides, the CDR3 is TGTGCCAGCAGTGAAATGCCTCTGGGCATGTTAGACTATGGCTACACCTTC.

The rearrangement joins TRBV9 to TRBJ2-7, with D possibly matching TRBD1 (6 bases). V lost 4 bases, J lost 1 base, and 18 bases lay in between. Germline CDR1 reads SGDLS; CDR2 reads YYNGEE. The CDR3 has 16 residues. The chain's CDR3 is CASSQSGTFISYEQYF. CDR3 DNA: TGTGCCAGCAGCCAGTCTGGGACATTCATTTCCTACGAGCAGTACTTC.

The chain has TRBV11-3 and TRBJ2-3; the match to TRBD2 covers 7 bases. Germline CDR1 SGHNT, CDR2 YENEEA. CDR3 length equals 14 residues. Germline trimming cut 5 bases from V and 4 bases from J; bases unmatched to any gene: 6. The CDR3 region has the DNA TGTGCCAGCAGCCCGGGACTATCCGCAGATACGCAGTATTTT. It encodes CASSPGLSADTQYF.

The chain combines TRBV10-3 with TRBJ1-1; possibly TRBD1 for D (6 bases). Trimming took off 3 bases at V and 1 base at J, with 15 bases between the two ends. The CDR3 loop spans 16 amino acids. CDR1 and CDR2 from the germline V gene are ENHRY and SYGVKD. CDR3 bases: TGTGCCATCAGTGATCCCCCGACAGGCTGGAACACTGAAGCTTTCTTT. As protein: CAISDPPTGWNTEAFF.

J is TRBJ1-1 and V is TRBV6-6, with a possible D match to TRBD1 (5 bases). Trimming left V 7 bases short and J 7 bases short, with 13 bases between. This CDR3 spans 12 amino acids. CDR1 and CDR2 from the germline V gene are MNHNY and SVGAGI (reference sequence). The CDR3 loop is CASTQGFREAFF. In DNA, the CDR3 is TGTGCCAGCACCCAGGGCTTTCGTGAAGCTTTCTTT.

The CDR3: CASTRGGGSDTQYF. The CDR3 DNA is TGTGCCAGCACGCGCGGGGGGGGATCAGATACGCAGTATTTT. The V call is TRBV2, the J call TRBJ2-3; 9 nucleotides match TRBD2. V lost 7 bases, J lost 4 bases, and 6 bases stayed unmatched. CDR3 length equals 14 residues. CDR1 is SNHLY and CDR2 is FYNNEI in the germline V gene.

This clone showed up just a few times. This chain joins TRBV6-6 and TRBJ1-1, with a possible D match to TRBD1 (6 bases). The CDR3 covers 11 residues. The V end lost 7 bases, the J end lost 10 bases, and 13 bases lay between the germline ends. From germline, CDR1 is MNHNY and CDR2 SVGAGI (reference sequence). CDR3 amino acids: CASNNRVGAFF. The CDR3 DNA reads TGTGCCAGCAATAACAGGGTCGGAGCTTTCTTT.

With regard to this clone: The same CDR3 also results from other DNA sequences found in this sample. The rearrangement uses TRBV19 and TRBJ1-2, with D uncertain. There are 15 residues in the CDR3. V dropped 1 base and J dropped 6 bases, with 15 bases sitting between them. Germline CDR1 LNHDA, CDR2 SQIVND (reference sequence). The CDR3 reads CASSIGTTGYDGYTF. The CDR3 DNA is TGTGCCAGTAGTATAGGTACCACGGGGTATGATGGCTACACCTTC.

CDR3 nucleotides: TGTGCCAGCAGTCCCCCGCCTAGCGGGGGGAACACAGATACGCAGTATTTT. Its translation is CASSPPPSGGNTDTQYF. This chain uses TRBV28 with TRBJ2-3; TRBD2 matches 11 bases. The germline V gene has CDR1 MDHEN and CDR2 SYDVKM. The V gene end was trimmed by 5 bases and the J gene end by 2 bases; junction bases not matched to a gene: 9. The CDR3 covers 17 residues.

The chain recombines TRBV5-8 with TRBJ2-2; a weak D match, TRBD1 (6 bases). Germline assignment: CDR1 SGHTS and CDR2 YDEGEE. Trimming took off 0 bases at V and 3 bases at J, with 9 bases between the two ends. The CDR3 is 15 residues long. CDR3 in DNA: TGTGCCAGCAGCTTGGAAGGACAGTACACCGGGGAGCTGTTTTTT. It encodes CASSLEGQYTGELFF.